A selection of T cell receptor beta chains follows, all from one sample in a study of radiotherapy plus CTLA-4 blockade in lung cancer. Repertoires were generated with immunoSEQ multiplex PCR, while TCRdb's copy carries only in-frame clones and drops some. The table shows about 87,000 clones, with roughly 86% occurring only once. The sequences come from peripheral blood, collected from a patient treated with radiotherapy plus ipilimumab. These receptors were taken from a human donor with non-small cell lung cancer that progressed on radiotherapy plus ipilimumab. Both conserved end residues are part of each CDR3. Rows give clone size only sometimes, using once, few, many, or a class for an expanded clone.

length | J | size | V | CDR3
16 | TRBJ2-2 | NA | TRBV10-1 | CASSIISSGRGWELFF
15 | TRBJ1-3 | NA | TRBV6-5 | CASRGQGTSGNTIYF
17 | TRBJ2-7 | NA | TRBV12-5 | CASGLIPPGVGIYEQYF
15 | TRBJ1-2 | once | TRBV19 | CASSPSAIANYGYTF
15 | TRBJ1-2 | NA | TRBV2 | CASYARQGASYGYTF
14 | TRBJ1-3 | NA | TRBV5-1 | CASSLGQAGNTIYF
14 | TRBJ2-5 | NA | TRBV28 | CASSFGGGAETQYF
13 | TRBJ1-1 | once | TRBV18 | CASSPKGWAEAFF
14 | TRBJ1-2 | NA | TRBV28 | CASSLDSEYYGYTF
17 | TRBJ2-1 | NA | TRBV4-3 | CASSQEGGGYGDNEQFF
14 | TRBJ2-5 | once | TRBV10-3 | CAISEKPGLETQYF
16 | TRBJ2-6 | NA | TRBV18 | CASSPQSITGANVLTF
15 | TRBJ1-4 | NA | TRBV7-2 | CASSLAQGSNEKLFF
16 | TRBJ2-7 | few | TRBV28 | CASSPPTGSGRYEQYF
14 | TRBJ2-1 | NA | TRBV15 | CATSRGDRDNEQFF
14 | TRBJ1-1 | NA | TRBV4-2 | CASSQDWSGAEAFF
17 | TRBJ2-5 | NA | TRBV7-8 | CASSLAPPGGQATAQYF
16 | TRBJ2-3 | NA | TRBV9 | CASSVGGVLGTDTQYF
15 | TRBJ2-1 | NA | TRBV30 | CAWSRLAGPYNEQFF
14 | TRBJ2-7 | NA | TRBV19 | CASSRGQGGYEQYF
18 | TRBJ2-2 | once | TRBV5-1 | CASSSAGGTSGDTGELFF
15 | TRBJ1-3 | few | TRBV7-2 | CASSLVGGAGNTIYF
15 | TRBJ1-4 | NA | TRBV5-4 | CASSISGGSNEKLFF
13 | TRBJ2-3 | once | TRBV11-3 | CASSLGGTDTQYF
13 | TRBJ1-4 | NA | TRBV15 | CATKTGGGEKLFF
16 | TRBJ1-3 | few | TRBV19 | CASSSRTGESGNTIYF
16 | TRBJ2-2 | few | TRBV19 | CASSGAWSGISGELFF
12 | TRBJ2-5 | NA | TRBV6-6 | CASSPGRETQYF
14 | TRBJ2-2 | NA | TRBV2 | CASNGQRVTGELFF
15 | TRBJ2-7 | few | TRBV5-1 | CASSLAVDTSYEQYF
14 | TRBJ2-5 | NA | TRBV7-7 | CASSPNAGGETQYF
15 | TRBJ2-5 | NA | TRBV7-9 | CASSSPTTLQETQYF
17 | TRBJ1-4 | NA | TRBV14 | CASSQDTTRRTNEKLFF
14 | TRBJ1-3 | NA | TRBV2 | CASRRLGSGNTIYF
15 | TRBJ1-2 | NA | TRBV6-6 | CASSYEGRGNYGYTF